A single TCR beta chain is shown here with its context. These data are taken from a study of blood T cell repertoires in COVID-19. Method: immunoSEQ multiplex PCR; TCRdb's copy keeps in-frame clones and lacks some. The sample consists of 450,000 to 600,000 clones, around 87% of them appearing once. From germline, CDR1 is ENHRY and CDR2 SYGVKD. The V and J ends lost 6 bases and 0 bases, in that order; junction bases with no gene match: 8. The CDR3 has 16 residues. The specimen was PBMCs or T cells enriched from blood (not recorded which). This clonotype was obtained from a woman under 30 who had recovered from COVID-19. The chain carries TRBV10-3 and TRBJ1-1; 9 nucleotides align to TRBD1. The DNA for the CDR3 is TGTGCCATCAGGGAGGACAGGGGCCGCATGAACACTGAAGCTTTCTTT. This codes for CAIREDRGRMNTEAFF.